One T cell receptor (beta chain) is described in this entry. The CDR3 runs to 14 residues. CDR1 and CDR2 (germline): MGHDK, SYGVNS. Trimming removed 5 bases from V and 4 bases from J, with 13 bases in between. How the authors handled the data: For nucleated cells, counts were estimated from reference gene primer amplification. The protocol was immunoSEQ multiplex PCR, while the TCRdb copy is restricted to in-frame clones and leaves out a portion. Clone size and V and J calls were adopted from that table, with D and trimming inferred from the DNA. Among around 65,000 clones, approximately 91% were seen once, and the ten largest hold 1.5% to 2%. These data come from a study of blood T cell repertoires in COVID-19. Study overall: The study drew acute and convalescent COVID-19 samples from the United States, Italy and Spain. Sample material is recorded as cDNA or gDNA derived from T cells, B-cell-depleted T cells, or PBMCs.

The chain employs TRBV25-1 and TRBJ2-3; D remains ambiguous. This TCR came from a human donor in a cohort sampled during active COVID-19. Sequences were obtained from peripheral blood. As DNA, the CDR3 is TGTGCCAGCAGTTCTGAGAGAACGGCAGATACGCAGTATTTT. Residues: CASSSERTADTQYF.